This section outlines one T cell receptor (beta chain) sequence together with its context. As yet, its antigen is unknown. Measured with immunoSEQ multiplex PCR; TCRdb has only the in-frame clones, and not every one. Of 50,000 to 65,000 clones in the sample, around 79% are singletons; the top ten hold about 15%. These data come from a study of radiotherapy plus CTLA-4 blockade in lung cancer. Germline CDR1 and CDR2: SGHRS and YFSETQ. The CDR3 spans 14 residues. Trimming stripped 0 bases from V and 5 bases from J, with 11 bases between. Chemo-refractory metastatic non-small-cell lung cancer patients received focal radiation with ipilimumab CTLA-4 blockade. Study-wide results and limits: Blood-borne expansion of tumor-derived TCR clones followed radiotherapy plus ipilimumab.

This chain connects TRBV5-1 to TRBJ1-2; the D gene is possibly TRBD1 (6 bases). This clonotype originated in a human donor with non-small cell lung cancer who had a complete response to radiotherapy plus ipilimumab. Sequenced here: peripheral blood, sampled from a patient treated with radiotherapy plus ipilimumab. The CDR3 is CASSLEGDGYGYTF. The CDR3 DNA is TGCGCCAGCAGCTTGGAGGGGGACGGATATGGCTACACCTTC.